These 3 T cell receptor beta chains share one sample of origin, sequenced in a study of CD4+ T cells in melanoma. The assay was immunoSEQ multiplex PCR, and TCRdb's table has in-frame clones only and misses some. This table holds 45,000 or so clones, 75% to 90% found once. Sequenced input: peripheral blood. The source of these receptors is a human donor with melanoma.

This chain connects TRBV7-9 to TRBJ2-1; 8 bases fit TRBD1. The germline V gene has CDR1 SEHNR and CDR2 FQNEAQ (reference sequence). Trimming cost V 8 bases and J 4 bases; bases outside gene matches: 22. The CDR3 covers 19 residues. CDR3 nucleotides: TGTGCCAGCGAGATTTTCGTGACAGGGGATCGGGGATTTTACAATGAGCAGTTCTTC. Protein: CASEIFVTGDRGFYNEQFF.

The V call is TRBV28, the J call TRBJ1-6; D is possibly TRBD1 (5 bases). Germline assignment: CDR1 MDHEN and CDR2 SYDVKM. This CDR3 region has 14 residues. The ends were cut back, 7 bases at V and 6 bases at J, with 13 bases in the middle. Here the CDR3 reads CASTLSGLNSPLHF. The CDR3 region has the DNA TGTGCCAGCACCCTCTCGGGGCTTAATTCACCCCTCCACTTT. Full variable domain (remainder filled in from reference TRBV28 and TRBJ1-6): DVKVTQSSRYLVKRTGEKVFLECVQDMDHENMFWYRQDPGLGLRLIYFSYDVKMKEKGDIPEGYSVSREKKERFSLILESASTNQTSMYLCASTLSGLNSPLHFGNGTRLTVT.

This rearrangement joins TRBV7-9 to TRBJ1-2, with D possibly matching TRBD1 (6 bases). Germline CDR1 is SEHNR and CDR2 is FQNEAQ (reference sequence). This CDR3 is 15 amino acids long. Trimming removed 5 bases from V and 0 bases from J, with 13 bases in between. CDR3 nucleotide sequence: TGTGCCAGCAGCCCCCCGGGACATACTAACTATGGCTACACCTTC. Its protein is CASSPPGHTNYGYTF.